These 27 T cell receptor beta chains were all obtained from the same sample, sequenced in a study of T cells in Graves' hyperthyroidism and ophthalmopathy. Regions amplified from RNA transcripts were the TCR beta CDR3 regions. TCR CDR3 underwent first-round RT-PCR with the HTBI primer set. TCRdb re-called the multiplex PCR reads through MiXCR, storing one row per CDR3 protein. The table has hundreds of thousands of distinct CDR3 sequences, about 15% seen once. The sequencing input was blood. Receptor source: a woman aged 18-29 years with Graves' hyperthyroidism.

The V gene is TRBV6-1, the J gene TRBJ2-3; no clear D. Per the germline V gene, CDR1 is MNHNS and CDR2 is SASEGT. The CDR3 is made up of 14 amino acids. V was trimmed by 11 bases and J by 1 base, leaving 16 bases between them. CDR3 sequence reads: CAVAVDVGTDTQYF. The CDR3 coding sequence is TGTGCCGTAGCAGTGGATGTCGGCACAGATACGCAGTATTTT.

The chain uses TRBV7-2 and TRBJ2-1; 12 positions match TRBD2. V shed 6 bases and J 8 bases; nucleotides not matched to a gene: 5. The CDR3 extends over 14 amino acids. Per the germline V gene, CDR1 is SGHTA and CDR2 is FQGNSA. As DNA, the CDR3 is TGTGCCAGCAGTCGTCTAGCGGGAGGGGATGAGCAGTTCTTC. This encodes CASSRLAGGDEQFF.

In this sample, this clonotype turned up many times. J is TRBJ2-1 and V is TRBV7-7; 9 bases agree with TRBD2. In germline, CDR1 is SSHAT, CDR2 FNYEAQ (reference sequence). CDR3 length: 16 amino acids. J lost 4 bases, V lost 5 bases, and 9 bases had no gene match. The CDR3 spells CASSQIAGAPYNEQFF. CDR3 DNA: TGTGCCAGCAGCCAAATAGCGGGAGCTCCTTACAATGAGCAGTTCTTC.

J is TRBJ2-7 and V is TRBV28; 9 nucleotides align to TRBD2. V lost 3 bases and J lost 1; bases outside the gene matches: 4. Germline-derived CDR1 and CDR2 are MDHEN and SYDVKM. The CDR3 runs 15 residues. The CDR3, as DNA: TGTGCCAGCAGTTTCCCGGGACTAGCATCCTACGAGCAGTACTTC. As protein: CASSFPGLASYEQYF.

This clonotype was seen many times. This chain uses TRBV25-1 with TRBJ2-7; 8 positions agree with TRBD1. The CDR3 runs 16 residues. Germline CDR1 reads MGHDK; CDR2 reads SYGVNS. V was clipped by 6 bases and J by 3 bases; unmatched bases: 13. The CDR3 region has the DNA TGTGCCAGCAGGGGCGGTGGGGGGACAGGTCGCTACGAGCAGTACTTC. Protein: CASRGGGGTGRYEQYF.

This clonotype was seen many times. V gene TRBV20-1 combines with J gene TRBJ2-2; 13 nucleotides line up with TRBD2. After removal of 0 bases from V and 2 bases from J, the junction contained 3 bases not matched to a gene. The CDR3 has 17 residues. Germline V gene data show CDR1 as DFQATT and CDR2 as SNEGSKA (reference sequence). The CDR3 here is CSARERGLAGNTGELFF. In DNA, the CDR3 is TGCAGTGCTAGAGAGAGGGGACTAGCGGGAAACACCGGGGAGCTGTTTTTT.

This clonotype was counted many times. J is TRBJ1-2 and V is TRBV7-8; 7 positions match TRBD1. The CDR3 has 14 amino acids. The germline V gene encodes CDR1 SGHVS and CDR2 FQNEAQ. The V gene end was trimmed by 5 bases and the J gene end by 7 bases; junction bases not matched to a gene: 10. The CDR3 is CASSPRTGRAGYTF. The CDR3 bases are TGTGCCAGCAGCCCCAGGACAGGTCGTGCTGGCTACACCTTC. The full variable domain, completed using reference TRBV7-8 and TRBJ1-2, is GAGVSQSPRYKVAKRGQDVALRCDPISGHVSLFWYQQALGQGPEFLTYFQNEAQLDKSGLPSDRFFAERPEGSVSTLKIQRTQQEDSAVYLCASSPRTGRAGYTFGSGTRLTVV.

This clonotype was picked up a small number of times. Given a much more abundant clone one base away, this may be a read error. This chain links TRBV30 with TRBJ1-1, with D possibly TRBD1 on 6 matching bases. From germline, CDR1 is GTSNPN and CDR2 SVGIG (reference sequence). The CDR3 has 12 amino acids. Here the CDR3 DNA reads TGTGCCTGGCAGGGGATCGCCACTGAAGCTTCCTTT. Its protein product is CAWQGIATEASF.

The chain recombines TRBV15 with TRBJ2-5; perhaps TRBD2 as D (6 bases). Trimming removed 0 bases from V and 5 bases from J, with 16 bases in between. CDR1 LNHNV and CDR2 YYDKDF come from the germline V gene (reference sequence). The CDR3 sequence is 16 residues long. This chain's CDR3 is CATSREGHGGWETQYF. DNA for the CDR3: TGTGCCACCAGCAGAGAAGGCCATGGGGGGTGGGAGACCCAGTACTTC.

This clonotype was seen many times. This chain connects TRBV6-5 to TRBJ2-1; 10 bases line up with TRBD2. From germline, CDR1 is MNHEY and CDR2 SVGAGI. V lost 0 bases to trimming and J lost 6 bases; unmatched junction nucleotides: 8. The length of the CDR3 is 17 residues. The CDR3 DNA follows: TGTGCCAGCAGTTACTCTACAATAGGACTAGCGGTCAATGAGCAGTTCTTC. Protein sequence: CASSYSTIGLAVNEQFF.

The CDR3 is CASSPGTAKPTSGANVLTF. CDR3 nucleotides: TGTGCCAGCAGCCCGGGGACAGCCAAACCAACTTCAGGGGCCAACGTCCTGACTTTC. This sequence joins TRBV7-2 and TRBJ2-6, with TRBD1 matching over 7 bases. This CDR3 has 19 amino acids. Trimming removed 5 bases from V and 4 bases from J; junction bases left unmatched: 17. Germline CDR1 SGHTA, CDR2 FQGNSA.

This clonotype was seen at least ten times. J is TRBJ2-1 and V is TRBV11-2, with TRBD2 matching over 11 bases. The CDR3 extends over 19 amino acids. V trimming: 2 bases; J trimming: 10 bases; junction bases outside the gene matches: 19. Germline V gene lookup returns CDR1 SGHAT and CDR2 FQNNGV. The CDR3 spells CASSLRVAGGSLKQWEQFF. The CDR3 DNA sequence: TGTGCCAGCAGCTTACGGGTAGCGGGAGGGAGTCTCAAACAATGGGAGCAGTTCTTC.

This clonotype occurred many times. The CDR3 sequence is CSALTSGKSYEQYF. CDR3 nucleotide sequence: TGCAGTGCTTTGACTAGCGGTAAATCCTACGAGCAGTACTTC. This chain uses TRBV20-1 with TRBJ2-7; TRBD2 matches at 9 bases. The CDR3 covers 14 residues. CDR1 is DFQATT and CDR2 is SNEGSKA in the germline V gene (reference sequence). Trimming removed 5 bases from V and 1 base from J; junction bases left unmatched: 6.

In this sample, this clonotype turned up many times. CDR3 in amino acids: CASSPKMNTEAFF. The DNA for the CDR3 is TGTGCCAGCAGCCCAAAAATGAACACTGAAGCTTTCTTT. The chain couples TRBV3-1 to TRBJ1-1, with D unresolved. The germline CDR1 and CDR2 sequences are LGHDT and YNNKEL (reference sequence). Trimming shortened V by 4 bases and J by 0 bases, and 6 bases separated the two germline ends. This CDR3 is 13 amino acids long.

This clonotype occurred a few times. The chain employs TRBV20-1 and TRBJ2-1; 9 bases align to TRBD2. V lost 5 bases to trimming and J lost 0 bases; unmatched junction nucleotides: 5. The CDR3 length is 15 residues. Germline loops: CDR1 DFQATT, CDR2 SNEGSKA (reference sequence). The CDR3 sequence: CSAWVSGSSYNEQFF. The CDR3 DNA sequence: TGCAGTGCTTGGGTTAGCGGGAGCTCCTACAATGAGCAGTTCTTC.

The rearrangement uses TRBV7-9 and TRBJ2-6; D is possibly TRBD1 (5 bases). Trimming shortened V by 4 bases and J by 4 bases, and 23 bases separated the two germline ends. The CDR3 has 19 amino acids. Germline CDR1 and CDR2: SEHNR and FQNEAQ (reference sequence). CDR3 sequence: CASSSPAAGWVAGANVLTF. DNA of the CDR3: TGTGCCAGCAGCTCCCCCGCAGCAGGGTGGGTTGCCGGGGCCAACGTCCTGACTTTC.

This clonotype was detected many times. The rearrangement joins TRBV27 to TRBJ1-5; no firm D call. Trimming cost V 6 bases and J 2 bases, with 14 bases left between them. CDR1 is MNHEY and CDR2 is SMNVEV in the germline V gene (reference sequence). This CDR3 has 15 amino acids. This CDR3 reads CASSTDGSGNQPQHF. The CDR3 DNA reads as TGTGCCAGCAGCACAGACGGTTCCGGCAATCAGCCCCAGCATTTT.

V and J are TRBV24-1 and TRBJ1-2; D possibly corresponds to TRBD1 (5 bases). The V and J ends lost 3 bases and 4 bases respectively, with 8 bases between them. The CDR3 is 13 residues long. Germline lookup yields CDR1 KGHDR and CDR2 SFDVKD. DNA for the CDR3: TGTGCCACCAGTGATCAGGGAGGCTATGGCTACACCTTC. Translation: CATSDQGGYGYTF.

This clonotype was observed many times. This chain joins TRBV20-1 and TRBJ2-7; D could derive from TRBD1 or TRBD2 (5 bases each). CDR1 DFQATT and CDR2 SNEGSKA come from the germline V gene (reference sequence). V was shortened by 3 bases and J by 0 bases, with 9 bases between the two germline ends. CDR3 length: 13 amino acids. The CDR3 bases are TGCAGTGCTAGCGGGGCGAGCTCCTACGAGCAGTACTTC. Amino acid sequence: CSASGASSYEQYF.

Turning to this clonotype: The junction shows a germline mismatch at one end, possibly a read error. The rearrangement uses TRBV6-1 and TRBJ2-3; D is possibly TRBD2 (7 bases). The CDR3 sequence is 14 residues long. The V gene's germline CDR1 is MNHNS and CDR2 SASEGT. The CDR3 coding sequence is TGTGCCACCAGTGAGGAGGGGGGGACAGATACGCAGTATTTT. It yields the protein CATSEEGGTDTQYF.

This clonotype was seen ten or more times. CDR3 nucleotide sequence: TGTGCCAGCAGCCAAGACAGTCTAGCCAAAAACATTCAGTACTTC. This encodes CASSQDSLAKNIQYF. This rearrangement joins TRBV3-1 to TRBJ2-4; D is uncertain. Looked up from germline, CDR1 is LGHDT and CDR2 is YNNKEL (reference sequence). Trimming removed 0 bases at V and 0 bases at J, with 6 bases between. There are 15 residues in the CDR3.

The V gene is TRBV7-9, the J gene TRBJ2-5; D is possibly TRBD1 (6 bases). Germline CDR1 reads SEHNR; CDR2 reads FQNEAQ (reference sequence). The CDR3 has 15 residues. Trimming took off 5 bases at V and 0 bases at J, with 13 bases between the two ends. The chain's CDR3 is CASSQLQGYQETQYF. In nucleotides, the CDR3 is TGTGCCAGCAGCCAGTTACAGGGATACCAAGAGACCCAGTACTTC.

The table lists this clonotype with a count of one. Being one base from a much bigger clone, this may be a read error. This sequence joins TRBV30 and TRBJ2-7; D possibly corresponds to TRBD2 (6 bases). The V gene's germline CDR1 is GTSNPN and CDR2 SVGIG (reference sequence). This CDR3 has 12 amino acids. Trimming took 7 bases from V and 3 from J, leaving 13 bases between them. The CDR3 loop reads CAYVEGYYEQYF. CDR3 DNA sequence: TGTGCCTATGTGGAGGGTTACTACGAGCAGTACTTC.

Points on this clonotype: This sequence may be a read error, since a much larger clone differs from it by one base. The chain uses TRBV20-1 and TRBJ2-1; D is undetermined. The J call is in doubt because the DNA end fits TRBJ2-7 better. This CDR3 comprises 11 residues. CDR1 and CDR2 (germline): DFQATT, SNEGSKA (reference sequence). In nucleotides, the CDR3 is TGCAGTGCGCTTATCGACAATGAGCAGTACTTC. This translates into CSALIDNEQYF.

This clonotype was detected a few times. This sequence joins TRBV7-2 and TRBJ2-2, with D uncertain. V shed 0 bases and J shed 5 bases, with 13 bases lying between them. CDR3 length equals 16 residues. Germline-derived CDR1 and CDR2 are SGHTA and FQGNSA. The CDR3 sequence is CASSLARWASTGELFF. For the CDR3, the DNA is TGTGCCAGCAGCTTAGCGAGGTGGGCGTCAACCGGGGAGCTGTTTTTT.

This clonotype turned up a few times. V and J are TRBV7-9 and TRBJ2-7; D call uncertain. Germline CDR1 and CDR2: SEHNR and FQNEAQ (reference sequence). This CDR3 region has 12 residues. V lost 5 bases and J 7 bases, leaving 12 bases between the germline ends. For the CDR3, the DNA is TGTGCCAGCAGCCCAGGAAGGAATGAGCAGTACTTC. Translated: CASSPGRNEQYF. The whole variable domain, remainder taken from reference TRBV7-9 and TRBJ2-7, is DTGVSQNPRHKITKRGQNVTFRCDPISEHNRLYWYRQTLGQGPEFLTYFQNEAQLEKSRLLSDRFSAERPKGSFSTLEIQRTEQGDSAMYLCASSPGRNEQYFGPGTRLTVT.

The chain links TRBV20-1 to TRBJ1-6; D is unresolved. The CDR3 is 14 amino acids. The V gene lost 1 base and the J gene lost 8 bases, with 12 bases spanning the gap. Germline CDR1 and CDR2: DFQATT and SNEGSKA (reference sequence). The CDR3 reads CSARVYLGDSPLHF. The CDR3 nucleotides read TGCAGTGCTAGAGTCTATTTAGGAGATTCACCCCTCCACTTT.